A single sample gave rise to the 9 T cell receptor beta chains below, sequenced in a study of OX40 agonist ivuxolimab in advanced cancers. Using immunoSEQ multiplex PCR, the repertoire was profiled, and TCRdb retains in-frame clones only, with some absent. This table has roughly 53,000 clones, roughly 90% appearing once. Source: CD4+ or CD8+ T cells sorted from blood, taken in a trial of the OX40 agonist ivuxolimab. The receptors here all came from an adult with an advanced solid tumor such as melanoma, head and neck, liver or kidney cancer.

The chain has TRBV5-1 and TRBJ1-3; D possibly corresponds to TRBD1 (6 bases). CDR3 length equals 14 residues. Trimming removed 0 bases from V and 3 bases from J, with 7 bases in between. Germline V gene lookup returns CDR1 SGHRS and CDR2 YFSETQ. Here the CDR3 reads CASSLVQGGNTIYF. In nucleotides, the CDR3 is TGCGCCAGCAGCTTGGTACAGGGTGGAAACACCATATATTTT. Drawing the rest from reference TRBV5-1 and TRBJ1-3, the complete variable domain is KAGVTQTPRYLIKTRGQQVTLSCSPISGHRSVSWYQQTPGQGLQFLFEYFSETQRNKGNFPGRFSGRQFSNSRSEMNVSTLELGDSALYLCASSLVQGGNTIYFGEGSWLTVV.

This rearrangement joins TRBV5-6 to TRBJ2-7; D is unclear. The CDR3 has 14 residues. V was shortened by 1 base and J by 5 bases, with 13 bases between the two germline ends. Germline CDR1 reads SGHDT; CDR2 reads YYEEEE. For the CDR3, the DNA is TGTGCCAGCAGCTTGTTCGATAGCCGAAACGAGCAGTACTTC. Its protein product is CASSLFDSRNEQYF.

This chain uses TRBV4-2 with TRBJ1-2; D remains unclear. Germline V gene sequence: CDR1 LGHNA, CDR2 YNFKEQ. The CDR3 is made up of 14 amino acids. The V end lost 0 bases, the J end lost 1 base, and 6 bases lay between the germline ends. DNA of the CDR3: TGTGCCAGCAGCCAAGATTCTGGTAACTATGGCTACACCTTC. Its translation: CASSQDSGNYGYTF.

The chain is built from TRBV10-3 and TRBJ2-7, with 8 bases aligning to TRBD2. This CDR3 has 14 amino acids. V lost 3 bases, J lost 2 bases, and 3 bases stayed unmatched. Germline CDR1 and CDR2: ENHRY and SYGVKD. The DNA for the CDR3 is TGTGCCATCAGTGACGCGGGAGGCCCCTACGAGCAGTACTTC. Translation: CAISDAGGPYEQYF.

The chain links TRBV30 to TRBJ2-3, with D unresolved. V lost 8 bases and J 4 bases, leaving 16 bases between the germline ends. Germline V gene sequence: CDR1 GTSNPN, CDR2 SVGIG (reference sequence). This CDR3 contains 13 residues. The chain's CDR3 is CAGLFAWADTQYF. The CDR3 DNA reads TGTGCCGGCCTCTTCGCCTGGGCAGATACGCAGTATTTT.

Sample share makes this clone medium-sized. This chain connects TRBV6-1 to TRBJ1-1, with D hard to call. The CDR3 extends over 14 amino acids. Germline CDR1 is MNHNS and CDR2 is SASEGT. Trimming shortened V by 4 bases and J by 6 bases, and 15 bases separated the two germline ends. The CDR3 is CASSAGPSMAEAFF. The DNA for the CDR3 is TGTGCCAGCAGTGCCGGACCGTCGATGGCTGAAGCTTTCTTT.

This chain uses TRBV5-1 with TRBJ1-1, with 7 bases identical to TRBD1. The length of the CDR3 is 12 residues. Trimming took 4 bases from V and 8 from J; bases not matched to a gene: 5. The germline CDR1 and CDR2 sequences are SGHRS and YFSETQ. CDR3 sequence reads: CASSAYRGEAFF. In DNA, the CDR3 is TGCGCCAGCAGCGCTTACAGGGGAGAAGCTTTCTTT.

This clone was observed a handful of times. The rearrangement joins TRBV19 to TRBJ2-1; D may be TRBD1 or TRBD2 (5 bases each). V shed 1 base and J shed 7 bases, with 17 bases lying between them. CDR1 LNHDA and CDR2 SQIVND come from the germline V gene (reference sequence). The CDR3 sequence is 16 residues long. The CDR3 region has the DNA TGTGCCAGTAGTATAGCGGGCATAGGGGAGCGAAATGAGCAGTTCTTC. This codes for CASSIAGIGERNEQFF.

The chain combines TRBV27 with TRBJ2-6; a weak D match, TRBD2 (6 bases). In germline, CDR1 is MNHEY, CDR2 SMNVEV (reference sequence). Trimming removed 3 bases at V and 2 bases at J, with 8 bases between. The CDR3 is 15 residues long. In nucleotides, the CDR3 is TGTGCCAGCAGTTTTGGGGGGACTGGGGCCAACGTCCTGACTTTC. It codes for CASSFGGTGANVLTF.